This TCR beta chain was sequenced in a study of Tregs in tolerant kidney transplant recipients. Study results and limitations: Changing PCR primers prevented nucleotide comparison between some patients' samples.

As concerns this clone: What it binds is unknown.

Mixed chimerism was transient after nonmyeloablative marrow transplants from related graft donors. Unstimulated Tregs (CD4+CD25+CD127-) and CD4+CD25- non-Tregs were sorted from PBMCs. Assay: immunoSEQ multiplex PCR; the TCRdb copy retains only in-frame clones and omits some. The sample yields 50,000 to 65,000 clones, over 75% seen once. Per germline, CDR1 SGHKS and CDR2 YYEKEE (reference sequence). The length of the CDR3 is 17 residues. With 0 bases clipped from V and 2 bases from J, the junction kept 7 bases outside the gene matches. V and J are TRBV5-5 and TRBJ2-7, with TRBD2 identical over 11 bases. The starting material was CD4+ T cells from blood (PBMCs), obtained 6 months after the transplant. The receptor was isolated from a human patient who received a combined kidney and bone marrow transplant. Some of the T cells might come from the graft donor. CDR3 DNA sequence: TGTGCCAGCAGCTTGGAACTAGCGGGAGTGATTCCCTACGAGCAGTACTTC. Translating gives CASSLELAGVIPYEQYF.